The source of this T cell receptor beta chain is a study of T cell changes during pregnancy in multiple sclerosis. The assay was immunoSEQ multiplex PCR, and TCRdb's table has in-frame clones only and misses some. Altogether 70,000 to 95,000 clones are present, about 90% being singletons, with the ten largest covering approximately 0.47%. Germline values: CDR1 SGHRS, CDR2 YFSETQ. The CDR3 runs 16 residues. V lost 0 bases and J lost 5; bases outside the gene matches: 4. V usage is TRBV5-1 and J usage is TRBJ1-6; 8 nucleotides agree with TRBD1. The receptor's source is a female donor with multiple sclerosis, enrolled in a pregnancy study. Specimen: CD4+ T cells from peripheral blood mononuclear cells, collected in the second trimester of pregnancy. The CDR3 coding sequence is TGCGCCAGCAGCTTGGGACAGGGGAAGGATAATTCACCCCTCCACTTT. Its translation: CASSLGQGKDNSPLHF.